Listed here are 17 T cell receptor beta chains from one sample, sequenced in a study of cytomegalovirus exposure and HLA in healthy donors. PCR employed 60 Vbeta and 13 Jbeta primers. TCRdb keeps only in-frame clones here, not all; method: immunoSEQ multiplex PCR. The sample includes about 83,000 clones, about four fifths of them seen just once. The material sequenced was PBMCs. The receptor set was obtained from a woman younger than 45 in good health and CMV-seronegative.

As DNA, the CDR3 is TGTGCCAGCAGCTTAACTAGCGGGAGTTACGAGCAGTACTTC. Amino acids: CASSLTSGSYEQYF. J is TRBJ2-7 and V is TRBV7-8; 11 positions agree with TRBD2. Germline trimming cut 2 bases from V and 4 bases from J; bases unmatched to any gene: 1. CDR1 and CDR2 (germline): SGHVS, FQNEAQ. The CDR3 is made up of 14 amino acids. The whole variable domain, remainder taken from reference TRBV7-8 and TRBJ2-7, is GAGVSQSPRYKVAKRGQDVALRCDPISGHVSLFWYQQALGQGPEFLTYFQNEAQLDKSGLPSDRFFAERPEGSVSTLKIQRTQQEDSAVYLCASSLTSGSYEQYFGPGTRLTVT.

This chain uses TRBV29-1 with TRBJ1-1, with 7 bases lining up with TRBD1. The CDR3 has 13 residues. Germline CDR1 is SQVTM and CDR2 is ANQGSEA. Trimming removed 7 bases from V and 0 bases from J; junction bases left unmatched: 5. For the CDR3, the DNA is TGCAGCGCCGGGACAGCATTGAACACTGAAGCTTTCTTT. This encodes CSAGTALNTEAFF.

The chain is built from TRBV15 and TRBJ2-2; the match to TRBD1 covers 7 bases. V trimming: 1 base; J trimming: 4 bases; junction bases outside the gene matches: 6. CDR3 length equals 16 residues. Germline lookup yields CDR1 LNHNV and CDR2 YYDKDF (reference sequence). The CDR3 DNA sequence: TGTGCCACCAGCAGAGCTACAGGGGTGGCCACCGGGGAGCTGTTTTTT. It codes for CATSRATGVATGELFF.

Worth noting for this clone: An end of the junction differs from the germline gene, which may be a read error. The chain joins TRBV6-1 to TRBJ2-1; the match to TRBD1 covers 8 bases. CDR1 and CDR2 from the germline V gene are MNHNS and SASEGT. The CDR3 runs 13 residues. CDR3 coding DNA: TGTGCCAGCAGTGAAGCGCTTCGACAGGGGAAGATCTTC. Protein: CASSEALRQGKIF.

V and J are TRBV13 and TRBJ1-3, with 9 nucleotides matching TRBD1. This CDR3 is built from 14 residues. J gave up 4 bases and V 3 bases, and 1 base lay outside the gene matches. Germline CDR1 reads PRHDT; CDR2 reads FYEKMQ (reference sequence). The CDR3 DNA is TGTGCCAGCAGCTTTGGACAGGGGGGAAACACCATATATTTT. It is translated as CASSFGQGGNTIYF. Full variable domain (missing parts from reference TRBV13 and TRBJ1-3): AAGVIQSPRHLIKEKRETATLKCYPIPRHDTVYWYQQGPGQDPQFLISFYEKMQSDKGSIPDRFSAQQFSDYHSELNMSSLELGDSALYFCASSFGQGGNTIYFGEGSWLTVV.

The CDR3 bases are TGTGCCAGTAGTATATGGGCTAGCCGAGATAGAGATACGCAGTATTTT. This translates into CASSIWASRDRDTQYF. The chain carries TRBV19 and TRBJ2-3; a weak D match, TRBD2 (5 bases). Deletions cut 2 bases from V and 5 bases from J, with 17 bases between. This CDR3 comprises 16 residues. The germline V gene has CDR1 LNHDA and CDR2 SQIVND (reference sequence).

The chain employs TRBV18 and TRBJ1-4, with TRBD1 matching over 9 bases. V was pared by 3 bases and J by 5 bases, with 1 base of the junction left unmatched. Germline V lookup: CDR1 KGHSH, CDR2 LQKENI. The CDR3 runs to 14 residues. In DNA, the CDR3 is TGTGCCAGCTCACCGACAGGGGGAAATGAAAAACTGTTTTTT. It is translated as CASSPTGGNEKLFF.

This clone was recorded only once. The chain uses TRBV13 and TRBJ2-6; D gene uncertain. CDR1 PRHDT and CDR2 FYEKMQ come from the germline V gene (reference sequence). The ends were cut back, 8 bases at V and 1 base at J, with 12 bases in the middle. The CDR3 totals 15 residues. The CDR3 DNA sequence: TGTGCCAGCTCCTTAGACCTATCTGGGGCCAACGTCCTGACTTTC. As protein: CASSLDLSGANVLTF.

The chain couples TRBV7-2 to TRBJ2-5; TRBD2 might be the D (6 bases). Germline V CDR1 and CDR2: SGHTA, FQGNSA. V lost 3 bases, J lost 5 bases, and 13 bases lay in between. The CDR3 extends over 14 amino acids. The CDR3 here is CASSFGGFTETQYF. CDR3 nucleotides: TGTGCCAGCAGCTTCGGGGGTTTCACCGAGACCCAGTACTTC.

The J gene is TRBJ2-5, the V gene TRBV28; D uncertain. The CDR3 has 15 amino acids. Trimming removed 6 bases from V and 1 base from J, with 15 bases in between. Germline V lookup: CDR1 MDHEN, CDR2 SYDVKM. CDR3 residues: CASRVRVASQETQYF. The CDR3 DNA reads TGTGCCAGCAGAGTACGGGTAGCAAGCCAAGAGACCCAGTACTTC.

The V gene is TRBV28, the J gene TRBJ2-1; D not resolved. The CDR3 totals 11 residues. The germline V gene has CDR1 MDHEN and CDR2 SYDVKM. Trimming left V 11 bases short and J 4 bases short, with 9 bases between. CDR3 region: CAVQKYNEQFF. The CDR3 region has the DNA TGTGCCGTACAGAAGTACAATGAGCAGTTCTTC.

This chain links TRBV7-8 with TRBJ1-1; maybe TRBD1 (5 bases). Germline V gene lookup returns CDR1 SGHVS and CDR2 FQNEAQ. CDR3 length equals 14 residues. The V gene lost 5 bases and the J gene lost 8 bases, with 18 bases spanning the gap. The CDR3 spells CASSPLTSGGEAFF. The CDR3 DNA follows: TGTGCCAGCAGCCCCCTAACTTCGGGGGGGGAAGCTTTCTTT.

The chain is built from TRBV30 and TRBJ2-3; D is undetermined. Germline CDR1 is GTSNPN and CDR2 is SVGIG (reference sequence). V dropped 1 base and J dropped 2 bases, with 10 bases sitting between them. CDR3 size: 14 residues. CDR3 amino acids: CAWSDGRYTDTQYF. In DNA, the CDR3 is TGTGCCTGGAGTGATGGTCGGTACACAGATACGCAGTATTTT. The full variable domain, its missing parts supplied by reference TRBV30 and TRBJ2-3, is SQTIHQWPATLVQPVGSPLSLECTVEGTSNPNLYWYRQAAGRGLQLLFYSVGIGQISSEVPQNLSASRPQDRQFILSSKKLLLSDSGFYLCAWSDGRYTDTQYFGPGTRLTVL.

The chain carries TRBV28 and TRBJ2-7; no clear D gene. Trimming stripped 8 bases from V and 6 bases from J, with 8 bases between. In germline, CDR1 is MDHEN, CDR2 SYDVKM. The CDR3 loop spans 10 amino acids. The CDR3 DNA reads as TGTGCCAGCGGTGGGCTCGAGCAGTACTTC. The encoded protein is CASGGLEQYF. Full variable domain (outside the CDR3, taken from reference TRBV28 and TRBJ2-7): DVKVTQSSRYLVKRTGEKVFLECVQDMDHENMFWYRQDPGLGLRLIYFSYDVKMKEKGDIPEGYSVSREKKERFSLILESASTNQTSMYLCASGGLEQYFGPGTRLTVT.

This clone has only a few counts. This chain joins TRBV27 and TRBJ2-7; the match to TRBD1 covers 9 bases. Germline-derived CDR1 and CDR2 are MNHEY and SMNVEV (reference sequence). The CDR3 is 16 residues long. The V segment lost 6 bases and the J segment 3 bases; nucleotides outside the gene matches: 12. This CDR3 is CASSPRVPGQGYEQYF. The CDR3 DNA reads TGTGCCAGCAGCCCCAGGGTCCCGGGACAGGGCTACGAGCAGTACTTC.

This chain connects TRBV18 to TRBJ1-6, with D perhaps TRBD1 (5 bases). The germline gives CDR1 KGHSH, CDR2 LQKENI. V lost 0 bases and J lost 6, with 6 bases in between. This CDR3 comprises 14 residues. The DNA for the CDR3 is TGTGCCAGCTCACCACCGGGGGGTAATTCACCCCTCCACTTT. Its protein product is CASSPPGGNSPLHF.

V and J are TRBV10-1 and TRBJ2-3; unclear D gene. Trimming cost V 3 bases and J 0 bases, with 10 bases left between them. CDR3 length: 15 amino acids. Looked up from germline, CDR1 is WNHNN and CDR2 is SYGVQD (reference sequence). CDR3 DNA sequence: TGCGCCAGCAGTGATGGCGGTGCAAGCACAGATACGCAGTATTTT. Translated, it gives CASSDGGASTDTQYF.